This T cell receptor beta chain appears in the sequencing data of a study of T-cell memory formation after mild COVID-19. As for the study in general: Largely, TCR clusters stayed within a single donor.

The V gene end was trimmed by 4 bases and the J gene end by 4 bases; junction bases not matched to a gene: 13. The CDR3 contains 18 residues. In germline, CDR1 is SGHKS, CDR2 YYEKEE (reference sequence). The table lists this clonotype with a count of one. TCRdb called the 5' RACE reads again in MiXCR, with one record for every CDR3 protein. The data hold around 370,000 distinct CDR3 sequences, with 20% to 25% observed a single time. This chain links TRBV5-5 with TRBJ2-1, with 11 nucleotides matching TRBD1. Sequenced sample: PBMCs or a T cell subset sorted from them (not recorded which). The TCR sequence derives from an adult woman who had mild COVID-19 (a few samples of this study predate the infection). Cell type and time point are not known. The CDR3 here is CASSRFLSGTGGYNEQFF. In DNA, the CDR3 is TGTGCCAGCAGCCGCTTTTTGTCGGGGACAGGGGGTTACAATGAGCAGTTCTTC.